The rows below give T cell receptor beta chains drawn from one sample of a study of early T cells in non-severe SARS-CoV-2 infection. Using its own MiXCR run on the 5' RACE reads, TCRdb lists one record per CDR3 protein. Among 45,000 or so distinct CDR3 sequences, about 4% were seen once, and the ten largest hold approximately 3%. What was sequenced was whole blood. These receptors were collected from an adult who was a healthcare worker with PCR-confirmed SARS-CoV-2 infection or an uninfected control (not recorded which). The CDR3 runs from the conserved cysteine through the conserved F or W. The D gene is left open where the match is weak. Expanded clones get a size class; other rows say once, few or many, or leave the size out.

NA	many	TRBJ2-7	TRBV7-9	CASSLALGTSYEQYF	TGTGCCAGCAGCTTAGCGTTAGGCACATCCTACGAGCAGTACTTC
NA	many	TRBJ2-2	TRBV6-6	CASRSGSPGELFF	TGTGCCAGCAGATCAGGGTCCCCCGGGGAGCTGTTTTTT
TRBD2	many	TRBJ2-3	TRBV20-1	CSAVTSGRGSSTDTQYF	TGCAGTGCCGTAACTAGCGGGAGGGGATCTAGCACAGATACGCAGTATTTT
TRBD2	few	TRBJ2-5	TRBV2	CASSELDSGGGQLETQYF	TGTGCCAGCAGTGAATTGGATAGCGGGGGAGGCCAACTGGAGACCCAGTACTTC
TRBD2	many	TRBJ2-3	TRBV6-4	CASSDMAGGQDTQYF	TGTGCCAGCAGTGACATGGCGGGGGGGCAAGATACGCAGTATTTT
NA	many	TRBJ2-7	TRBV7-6	CASSLGDPYEQYF	TGTGCCAGCAGCTTAGGGGACCCCTACGAGCAGTACTTC
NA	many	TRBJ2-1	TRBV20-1	CSASLLGRGSSYNEQFF	TGCAGTGCTAGTCTTTTAGGGCGGGGAAGCTCCTACAATGAGCAGTTCTTC
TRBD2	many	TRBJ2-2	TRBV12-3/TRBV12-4	CASSSGLNTGELFF	TGTGCCAGCAGTTCGGGACTAAACACCGGGGAGCTGTTTTTT
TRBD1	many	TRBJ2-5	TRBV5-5	CASSLAGTGGFSTWETQYF	TGTGCCAGCAGCTTGGCCGGGACAGGGGGTTTCTCGACTTGGGAGACCCAGTACTTC
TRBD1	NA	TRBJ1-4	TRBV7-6	CASTSTGGDEKLFF	TGTGCCAGCACGTCGACAGGGGGGGATGAAAAACTGTTTTTT
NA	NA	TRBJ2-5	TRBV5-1	CASSSSTGTIQETQYF	TGCGCCAGCAGCTCATCTACCGGGACAATACAAGAGACCCAGTACTTC
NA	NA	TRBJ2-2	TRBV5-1	CAIRGSTGELFF	TGCGCCATTAGGGGGTCCACCGGGGAGCTGTTTTTT
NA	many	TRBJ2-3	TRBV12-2	CASRLPSVTPTYFSTDTQYF	TGTGCAAGTCGCTTACCGTCTGTAACACCCACATACTTTAGCACAGATACGCAGTATTTT
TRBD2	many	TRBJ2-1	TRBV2	CASSRLAGGPDEQFF	TGTGCCAGCAGTAGGCTAGCGGGAGGGCCCGATGAGCAGTTCTTC
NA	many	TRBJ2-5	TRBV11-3	CASSFGRQETQYF	TGTGCCAGCAGCTTCGGACGGCAAGAGACCCAGTACTTC
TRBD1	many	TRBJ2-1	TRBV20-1	CSLGQGRNEQFF	TGCAGCCTCGGACAGGGTAGAAATGAGCAGTTCTTC
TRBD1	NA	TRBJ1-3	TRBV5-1	CASRLDRAGNTIYF	TGCGCCAGCAGGCTGGACAGGGCTGGAAACACCATATATTTT
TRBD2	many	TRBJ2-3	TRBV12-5	CATQTSGTSTDTQYF	TGTGCTACCCAGACTAGCGGGACTAGCACAGATACGCAGTATTTT
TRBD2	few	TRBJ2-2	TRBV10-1	CASSESSGENTGELFF	TGCGCCAGCAGTGAGTCCAGCGGGGAGAACACCGGGGAGCTGTTTTTT
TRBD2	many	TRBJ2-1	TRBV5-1	CASSDSGVSYNEQFF	TGCGCCAGCAGCGACAGCGGGGTCTCCTACAATGAGCAGTTCTTC
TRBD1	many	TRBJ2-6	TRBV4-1	CASSHPKDRGQLGGANVLTF	TGCGCCAGCAGCCATCCGAAGGACAGGGGACAACTCGGTGGGGCCAACGTCCTGACTTTC
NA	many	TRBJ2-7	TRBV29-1	CSVVQGTYYEQYF	TGCAGCGTCGTCCAGGGAACGTACTACGAGCAGTACTTC
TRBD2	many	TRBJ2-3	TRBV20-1	CSARDRAGVWDTQYF	TGCAGTGCTAGAGATCGGGCGGGAGTCTGGGATACGCAGTATTTT
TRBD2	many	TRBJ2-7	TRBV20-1	CSAEAGHRGASGRSGEQYF	TGCAGTGCTGAAGCGGGACACAGAGGGGCTAGCGGGAGATCTGGCGAGCAGTACTTC
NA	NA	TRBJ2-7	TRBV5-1	CASQTGGQDEQYF	TGCGCCAGCCAAACCGGGGGGCAAGACGAGCAGTACTTC
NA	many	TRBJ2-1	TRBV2	CASESLAREQFF	TGTGCCAGCGAGTCTCTAGCTCGGGAGCAGTTCTTC
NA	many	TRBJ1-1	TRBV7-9	CASSAGTAEAFF	TGTGCCAGCAGCGCTGGGACCGCTGAAGCTTTCTTT
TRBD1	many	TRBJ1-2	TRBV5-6	CASSLTGQGIYGYTF	TGTGCCAGCAGCTTGACCGGACAGGGGATCTATGGCTACACCTTC
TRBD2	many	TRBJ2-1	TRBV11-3	CASSLPNGGSRDEQFF	TGTGCCAGCAGCTTACCCAACGGCGGGAGTAGGGATGAGCAGTTCTTC
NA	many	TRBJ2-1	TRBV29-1	CSVELPLSSYNEQFF	TGCAGCGTTGAACTTCCACTTAGCTCCTACAATGAGCAGTTCTTC
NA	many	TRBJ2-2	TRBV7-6	CASSSLGAGVNTGELFF	TGTGCCAGCAGCAGCTTAGGGGCAGGGGTTAACACCGGGGAGCTGTTTTTT
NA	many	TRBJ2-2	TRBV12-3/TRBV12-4	CASSLQEGPTGELFF	TGTGCCAGCAGTTTACAAGAGGGACCCACCGGGGAGCTGTTTTTT
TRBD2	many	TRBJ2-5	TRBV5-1	CASSSFGLAEETQYF	TGCGCCAGCAGCTCCTTCGGACTAGCGGAAGAGACCCAGTACTTC
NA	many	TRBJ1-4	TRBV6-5	CASSYRQLNEKLFF	TGTGCCAGCAGTTACCGGCAGCTTAATGAAAAACTGTTTTTT
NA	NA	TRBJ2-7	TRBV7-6	CASSTRQTSAVEQYF	TGTGCCAGCAGCACAAGACAGACGTCGGCCGTCGAGCAGTACTTC